Included here is one T cell receptor beta chain sequence, with context. What it binds is unknown. These data come from a study of vaccination and CD4 T cells after COVID-19. Cultured CD4+ T cell DNA underwent sequencing with the Oncomine TCR Beta short-read assay. In TCRdb, the PCR reads were re-called with MiXCR into one record per CDR3 protein. The repertoire holds 11,000 or so distinct CDR3 sequences, 55% to 70% seen once, with 11% to 15% in the top ten. V shed 4 bases and J shed 5 bases, with 17 bases lying between them. The CDR3 has 15 amino acids. In germline, CDR1 is SGHNT, CDR2 YENEEA. The treatment was: approximately 11-day PBMC culture with coronavirus spike peptide pools or control peptides (ViraFEST assay). The authors isolated CD4+ T cells by negative selection after 10 to 11 days of culture.

The TCR originated in a human donor who had recovered from COVID-19. Sequencing was done on a sample of CD4+ T cells from blood, cultured in vitro. V and J are TRBV11-3 and TRBJ1-1; maybe TRBD1 (6 bases). CDR3 sequence reads: CASSSKGGALTEAFF. The CDR3 nucleotides read TGTGCCAGCAGCTCAAAGGGGGGGGCGTTAACTGAAGCTTTCTTT. The entire variable domain, with the rest obtained from reference TRBV11-3 and TRBJ1-1, is as follows: EAGVVQSPRYKIIEKKQPVAFWCNPISGHNTLYWYLQNLGQGPELLIRYENEEAVDDSQLPKDRFSAERLKGVDSTLKIQPAELGDSAVYLCASSSKGGALTEAFFGQGTRLTVV.